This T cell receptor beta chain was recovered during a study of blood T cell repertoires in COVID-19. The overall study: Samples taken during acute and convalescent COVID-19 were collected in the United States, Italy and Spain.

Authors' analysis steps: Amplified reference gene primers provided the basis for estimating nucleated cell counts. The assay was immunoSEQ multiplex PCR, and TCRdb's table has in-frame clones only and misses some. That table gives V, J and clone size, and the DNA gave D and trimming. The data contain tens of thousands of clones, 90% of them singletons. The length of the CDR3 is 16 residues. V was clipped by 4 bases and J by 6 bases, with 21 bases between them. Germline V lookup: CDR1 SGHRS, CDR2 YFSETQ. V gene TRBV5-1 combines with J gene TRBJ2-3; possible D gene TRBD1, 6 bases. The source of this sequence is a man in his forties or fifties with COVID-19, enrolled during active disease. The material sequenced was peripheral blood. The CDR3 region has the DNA TGCGCCAGCAGCACCCAACTTGGGGGAACAGGGGATACGCAGTATTTT. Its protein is CASSTQLGGTGDTQYF.